This T cell receptor beta chain was sequenced during a study of shared clonotypes between healthy human individuals. General observations from the study: Investigators expected sequencing depth to affect clonotype sharing among donors.

There are 15 residues in the CDR3. Per the germline V gene, CDR1 is MGHDK and CDR2 is SYGVNS. Each subset's genomic DNA was shared equally among a number of immunoSEQ plates. Sequencing was performed with immunoSEQ multiplex PCR; in TCRdb, only in-frame clones are kept and a portion is missing. The sample lists about 450,000 clones; 70% to 80% were seen once. As regards this clone: Its antigen is still unknown. This may come from a read error, since a much larger clone is one base off. Within the sample, other DNA sequences also encode this same CDR3.

The chain links TRBV25-1 to TRBJ2-1; 9 bases fit TRBD1. Material for sequencing was PBMCs. The TCR sequence derives from a woman aged 35 to 49 in good health. Some clones in this sample may be carry-over from other donors' samples. CDR3 sequence (DNA): TGTGCTAGCAGCCAAGAGGACAGGGGCTTCAATGAGCAGTTCTTC. As protein: CASSQEDRGFNEQFF.